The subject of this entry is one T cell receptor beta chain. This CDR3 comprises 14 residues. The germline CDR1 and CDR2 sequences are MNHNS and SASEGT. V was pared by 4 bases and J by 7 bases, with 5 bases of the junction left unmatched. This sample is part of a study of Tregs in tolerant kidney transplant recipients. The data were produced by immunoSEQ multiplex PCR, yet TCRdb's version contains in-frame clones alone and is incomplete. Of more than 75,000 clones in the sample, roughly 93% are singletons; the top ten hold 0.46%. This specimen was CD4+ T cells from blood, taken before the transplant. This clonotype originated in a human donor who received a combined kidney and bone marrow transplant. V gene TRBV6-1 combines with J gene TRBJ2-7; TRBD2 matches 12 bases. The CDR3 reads CASSAGGLAGEQYF. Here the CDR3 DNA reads TGTGCCAGCAGTGCGGGGGGACTAGCGGGTGAGCAGTACTTC.